This T cell receptor (beta chain) comes out of a study of T-cell reconstitution after alpha-beta-depleted transplantation in children. Germline V gene data show CDR1 as DFQATT and CDR2 as SNEGSKA (reference sequence). V shed 2 bases and J shed 5 bases, with 10 bases lying between them. This CDR3 region has 12 residues. TCRbeta library preparation incorporated unique molecular identifiers. Using its own MiXCR run on the PCR reads, TCRdb lists one record per CDR3 protein. The sample has about 400,000 distinct CDR3 sequences; 20% are singletons. The source material was PBMCs from the stem cell graft donor, sampled from the stem cell graft. The gene calls are TRBV20-1 and TRBJ2-7; no clear D. The origin of this receptor is a human donor who donated a stem cell graft to a child with acute myeloid leukemia. CDR3 residues: CSARRPANEQYF. The CDR3 DNA reads TGCAGTGCTAGAAGGCCCGCCAACGAGCAGTACTTC.